The 18 T cell receptor beta chains in this list originate from one sample, sequenced in a study of blood T cell repertoires in COVID-19. Sequencing used immunoSEQ multiplex PCR; TCRdb keeps in-frame clones, though not all of them. The profile covers approximately 90,000 clones, with around 85% appearing a single time and 9.5% to 15% taken by the ten largest. Sequences were obtained from peripheral blood. All receptors derive from a human donor in a cohort sampled during active COVID-19.

CDR3 in DNA: TGTGCCAGCAGTGAGGACCCCGGGGGATACAATGAGCAGTTCTTC. It yields the protein CASSEDPGGYNEQFF. This chain links TRBV9 with TRBJ2-1; D is possibly TRBD2 (6 bases). The V gene's germline CDR1 is SGDLS and CDR2 YYNGEE. The length of the CDR3 is 15 residues. V was cut by 5 bases and J by 4 bases, with 16 bases left in between.

The V call is TRBV11-2, the J call TRBJ2-2; 7 bases map to TRBD2. V lost 5 bases, J lost 0 bases, and 9 bases stayed unmatched. Germline CDR1 is SGHAT and CDR2 is FQNNGV. The CDR3 spans 17 residues. CDR3 DNA sequence: TGTGCCAGCAGCCGAGTTGGGGCGGGAGCGAACACCGGGGAGCTGTTTTTT. Its translation: CASSRVGAGANTGELFF.

J is TRBJ1-1 and V is TRBV3-1 (or the pseudogene TRBV3-2), with D possibly being TRBD1 (6 bases). Trimming took off 4 bases at V and 4 bases at J, with 10 bases between the two ends. Looked up from germline, CDR1 is LGHDT and CDR2 is YNNKEL (reference sequence). The CDR3 has 13 residues. The CDR3 nucleotides read TGTGCCAGCAGCCTCCAAGGGGGCACTGAAGCTTTCTTT. Translation: CASSLQGGTEAFF.

This clone showed up just once. The chain joins TRBV4-2 to TRBJ2-4; no clear D gene. The ends were cut back, 0 bases at V and 9 bases at J, with 9 bases in the middle. The CDR3 extends over 13 amino acids. CDR1 is LGHNA, CDR2 YNFKEQ, per germline. The CDR3 nucleotides read TGTGCCAGCAGCCAAGATGTGGCTAGCATTCAGTACTTC. Translation: CASSQDVASIQYF.

This sequence joins TRBV5-6 and TRBJ1-3, with D tentatively TRBD1 (6 bases). The germline V and J ends were trimmed by 0 bases and 4 bases, with 14 bases remaining between them. Germline V gene data show CDR1 as SGHDT and CDR2 as YYEEEE. CDR3 length equals 16 residues. The chain's CDR3 is CASSLEQGGGGNTIYF. The CDR3 DNA reads TGTGCCAGCAGCTTGGAACAGGGAGGGGGAGGAAACACCATATATTTT.

This clone was recorded once. The genes are TRBV3-1 (or the pseudogene TRBV3-2) and TRBJ1-1, with D perhaps TRBD1 (5 bases). The germline V gene encodes CDR1 LGHDT and CDR2 YNNKEL (reference sequence). The CDR3 consists of 14 residues. The V end was cut by 2 bases, the J end by 10 bases, with 17 bases between. CDR3 amino acids: CASSQNIEVGGAFF. CDR3 DNA: TGTGCCAGCAGCCAAAACATTGAGGTCGGGGGAGCTTTCTTT.

The V call is TRBV4-1, the J call TRBJ2-3; possible D gene TRBD2, 7 bases. There are 16 residues in the CDR3. Germline values: CDR1 MGHRA, CDR2 YSYEKL. Trimming stripped 4 bases from V and 1 base from J, with 15 bases between. The CDR3 nucleotides are TGCGCCAGCAGCCCCACGGGCGGGGGCGGCACAGATACGCAGTATTTT. It is translated as CASSPTGGGGTDTQYF.

This clone was recorded only once. This chain joins TRBV28 and TRBJ1-5, with no clear D. The V end lost 6 bases, the J end lost 0 bases, and 3 bases lay between the germline ends. Germline V gives CDR1 MDHEN, CDR2 SYDVKM. This CDR3 contains 12 residues. CDR3 nucleotide sequence: TGTGCCAGCAGCTATAGCAATCAGCCCCAGCATTTT. Protein sequence: CASSYSNQPQHF.

The rearrangement joins TRBV4-2 to TRBJ1-5, with D perhaps TRBD1 (6 bases). CDR3 length equals 16 residues. V lost 0 bases to trimming and J lost 4 bases, with 13 bases between them. The germline V gene has CDR1 LGHNA and CDR2 YNFKEQ. The CDR3 here is CASSQDPQGGNQPQHF. CDR3 DNA: TGTGCCAGCAGCCAAGATCCGCAAGGGGGAAATCAGCCCCAGCATTTT.

This clone came up once. The chain uses TRBV2 and TRBJ1-5, with D possibly being TRBD1 (5 bases). CDR3 size: 15 residues. From germline, CDR1 is SNHLY and CDR2 FYNNEI. Trimming removed 6 bases from V and 2 bases from J, with 14 bases in between. CDR3 coding DNA: TGTGCCAGCAGGGCAGGGCGCCCTGGCAATCAGCCCCAGCATTTT. As protein: CASRAGRPGNQPQHF.

This clone was recorded only once. The chain recombines TRBV3-1 (or the pseudogene TRBV3-2) with TRBJ2-1; the D gene is possibly TRBD1 (6 bases). Germline V lookup: CDR1 LGHDT, CDR2 YNNKEL (reference sequence). Trimming pared 4 bases from V and 7 bases from J, leaving 11 bases between. The CDR3 is made up of 13 amino acids. CDR3 coding DNA: TGTGCCAGCAGCCCAGGGGCTAGGAATGAGCAGTTCTTC. This sequence encodes CASSPGARNEQFF.

The chain uses TRBV30 and TRBJ2-3; 9 bases agree with TRBD2. Trimming removed 1 base from V and 4 bases from J; junction bases left unmatched: 21. CDR3 size: 20 residues. The germline V gene encodes CDR1 GTSNPN and CDR2 SVGIG (reference sequence). The CDR3 DNA follows: TGTGCCTGGAGTGGTGTGGCCAGCGGGGGGCCCGAAGGGCTCCCAGATACGCAGTATTTT. It codes for CAWSGVASGGPEGLPDTQYF.

This sequence joins TRBV18 and TRBJ2-5; 8 bases map to TRBD2. Germline CDR1 and CDR2: KGHSH and LQKENI. The CDR3 is made up of 16 amino acids. V shed 2 bases, J shed 4 bases, and the junction held 9 bases outside the gene matches. This CDR3 is CASSPGTRGGGETQYF. The DNA of the CDR3 is TGTGCCAGCTCACCAGGGACTAGAGGCGGTGGAGAGACCCAGTACTTC.

The CDR3 DNA follows: TGTGCCAGCAGCGTCCGGACAGGCAGGAACACCGGGGAGCTGTTTTTT. This encodes CASSVRTGRNTGELFF. The chain employs TRBV5-5 and TRBJ2-2, with 7 bases matching TRBD1. The CDR3 runs to 16 residues. Germline CDR1 and CDR2: SGHKS and YYEKEE (reference sequence). Unmatched junction bases numbered 7, after V lost 4 bases and J lost 1 base.

The chain joins TRBV11-2 to TRBJ2-5; maybe TRBD1 (6 bases). Trimming removed 6 bases from V and 2 bases from J, with 13 bases in between. The germline V gene encodes CDR1 SGHAT and CDR2 FQNNGV. The CDR3 totals 14 residues. This chain's CDR3 is CASRPRGEQETQYF. In DNA form, the CDR3 reads TGTGCCAGCAGGCCCAGGGGCGAACAAGAGACCCAGTACTTC. Together with reference TRBV11-2 and TRBJ2-5, the CDR3 gives the full variable domain: EAGVAQSPRYKIIEKRQSVAFWCNPISGHATLYWYQQILGQGPKLLIQFQNNGVVDDSQLPKDRFSAERLKGVDSTLKIQPAKLEDSAVYLCASRPRGEQETQYFGPGTRLLVL.

The rearrangement uses TRBV6-6 and TRBJ2-3, with TRBD2 as a possible D gene (7 bases). The V gene's germline CDR1 is MNHNY and CDR2 SVGAGI (reference sequence). The CDR3 consists of 16 residues. Deletions cut 5 bases from V and 4 bases from J, with 19 bases between. The CDR3 DNA reads TGTGCCAGCAGTACCCTCCACGGGGGGCTCGCAGATACGCAGTATTTT. This translates into CASSTLHGGLADTQYF.

The chain links TRBV11-2 to TRBJ1-6; 8 bases are a match to TRBD1. The CDR3 is made up of 13 amino acids. The germline V gene has CDR1 SGHAT and CDR2 FQNNGV. After removal of 7 bases from V and 10 bases from J, the junction contained 6 bases not matched to a gene. The CDR3 region has the DNA TGTGCCAGCACCGGACAGGGCGGATCACCCCTCCACTTT. This translates into CASTGQGGSPLHF.

V usage is TRBV29-1 and J usage is TRBJ2-5; D is possibly TRBD1 (5 bases). Trimming shortened V by 3 bases and J by 5 bases, and 13 bases separated the two germline ends. The CDR3 totals 13 residues. Per the germline V gene, CDR1 is SQVTM and CDR2 is ANQGSEA. CDR3 DNA: TGCAGCGTTGACAGGGTGAACGGTGAGACCCAGTACTTC. Its protein is CSVDRVNGETQYF.